Listed below are T cell receptor beta chains from one sample, sequenced in a study of blood T cells in healthy people across ages. MiXCR was run by TCRdb on the 5' RACE reads, yielding one entry per CDR3 protein. The data show over 1,200,000 distinct CDR3 sequences, with approximately 59% seen just once and more than 6% held by the top ten. Sequencing was performed on blood. All receptors derive from a young man in good health. Both conserved end residues are part of each CDR3. D genes are given only for firm matches. A row's size may be missing; if present it is once, few, many or a size class.

D gene,CDR3 length,J gene,V gene,clone size,CDR3 protein,CDR3 DNA
TRBD1,14,TRBJ1-2,TRBV20-1,-,CSAREQGAYYGYTF,TGCAGTGCTAGAGAACAGGGGGCTTACTATGGCTACACCTTC
-,17,TRBJ1-6,TRBV5-6,once,CASSRLEGASGNSPLHF,TGTGCCAGCAGCCGCCTGGAAGGGGCGAGTGGGAATTCACCCCTCCACTTT
-,14,TRBJ1-1,TRBV7-2,-,CASSLWGPGTEAFF,TGTGCCAGCAGCTTATGGGGCCCGGGGACTGAAGCTTTCTTT
TRBD2,18,TRBJ2-5,TRBV4-1,-,CASSRTLTSGGARETQYF,TGCGCCAGCAGTCGAACCCTGACTAGCGGGGGGGCCCGAGAGACCCAGTACTTC
-,11,TRBJ1-2,TRBV30,-,CAWDWEYGYTF,TGTGCCTGGGACTGGGAGTATGGCTACACCTTC
-,15,TRBJ2-2,TRBV12-3/TRBV12-4,-,CASSPTHRGTGELFF,TGTGCCAGCAGCCCTACCCATCGCGGCACCGGGGAGCTGTTTTTT
-,13,TRBJ2-7,TRBV29-1,few,CSVERSLRYEQYF,TGCAGCGTTGAGCGCAGTTTACGCTACGAGCAGTACTTC
TRBD1,14,TRBJ2-5,TRBV6-4,-,CASSPGQGVNEQYF,TGTGCCAGCAGTCCGGGACAGGGGGTTAATGAGCAGTACTTC
-,13,TRBJ1-2,TRBV7-2,-,CASSPDRYYGYTF,TGTGCCAGCAGCCCAGACAGATACTATGGCTACACCTTC
TRBD1,14,TRBJ2-7,TRBV20-1,-,CSARDDRASYEQYF,TGCAGTGCTAGAGATGACAGGGCATCCTACGAGCAGTACTTC
TRBD2,15,TRBJ2-7,TRBV29-1,-,CSVYGLAGGTYEQYF,TGCAGCGTTTACGGACTAGCGGGAGGGACCTACGAGCAGTACTTC
-,15,TRBJ1-5,TRBV4-1,-,CASSQAIRTGQPQHF,TGCGCCAGCAGCCAGGCGATTCGGACGGGTCAGCCCCAGCATTTT
-,11,TRBJ2-5,TRBV2,few,CASLGQETQYF,TGTGCCAGCTTAGGACAAGAGACCCAGTACTTC
-,14,TRBJ2-7,TRBV7-9,few,CASSYPGGIYEQYF,TGTGCCAGCAGTTATCCAGGTGGGATCTACGAGCAGTACTTC
TRBD2,16,TRBJ2-3,TRBV2,-,CASSSGRAPPTDTQYF,TGTGCCAGCAGTAGCGGGAGGGCCCCACCCACAGATACGCAGTATTTT
-,16,TRBJ1-2,TRBV29-1,-,CSVEIINRRGNYGYTF,TGCAGCGTTGAAATAATTAATAGAAGGGGAAACTATGGCTACACCTTC
TRBD2,16,TRBJ2-5,TRBV7-2,few,CASSKRGLGIQETQYF,TGTGCCAGCAGTAAAAGGGGACTAGGTATTCAAGAGACCCAGTACTTC
TRBD2,11,TRBJ2-3,TRBV20-1,-,CSARDLAAQYF,TGCAGTGCTAGAGACCTAGCGGCGCAGTATTTT
TRBD1,14,TRBJ1-1,TRBV15,-,CATSLDRGITEAFF,TGTGCCACCAGTTTGGACAGGGGCATCACTGAAGCTTTCTTT
-,14,TRBJ1-5,TRBV12-3/TRBV12-4,few,CASTRDSPHQPQHF,TGTGCCAGCACCCGCGACAGCCCCCATCAGCCCCAGCATTTT
-,15,TRBJ2-3,TRBV28,-,CASSRTVERADTQYF,TGTGCCAGCAGTCGGACAGTTGAAAGGGCGGATACGCAGTATTTT
-,12,TRBJ1-2,TRBV6-2/TRBV6-3,-,CASRISNYGYTF,TGTGCCAGCAGGATCTCTAACTATGGCTACACCTTC
TRBD2,15,TRBJ2-6,TRBV2,-,CASSGAGLGANVLTF,TGTGCCAGCAGTGGAGCGGGGCTTGGGGCCAACGTCCTGACTTTC
TRBD2,15,TRBJ2-5,TRBV20-1,-,CSALGTTLTQETQYF,TGCAGTGCCCTAGGGACTACTTTAACCCAAGAGACCCAGTACTTC
-,11,TRBJ1-1,TRBV27,-,CASRSITEAFF,TGTGCCAGCAGATCTATCACTGAAGCTTTCTTT
TRBD1,13,TRBJ1-4,TRBV29-1,-,CSGRGRPNEKLFF,TGCAGCGGCAGGGGGAGGCCTAATGAAAAACTGTTTTTT
-,15,TRBJ1-4,TRBV7-2,-,CASSLGGHANEKLFF,TGTGCCAGCAGTTTAGGGGGGCACGCTAATGAAAAACTGTTTTTT
-,13,TRBJ2-3,TRBV4-3,-,CASGPGRRDTQYF,TGCGCCAGCGGCCCGGGGCGTCGAGATACGCAGTATTTT
-,14,TRBJ2-1,TRBV7-7,-,CASGREGGGNEQFF,TGTGCCAGCGGGAGAGAAGGGGGAGGCAATGAGCAGTTCTTC
TRBD1,13,TRBJ2-3,TRBV20-1,-,CSALLRGPDTQYF,TGCAGTGCCCTCCTCAGGGGGCCAGATACGCAGTATTTT
-,14,TRBJ2-5,TRBV20-1,-,CSARDGGFDETQYF,TGCAGTGCTAGAGACGGGGGCTTTGATGAGACCCAGTACTTC
TRBD1,16,TRBJ2-7,TRBV6-5,few,CASSYSATGVPYEQYF,TGTGCCAGCAGTTACTCCGCTACAGGGGTGCCGTACGAGCAGTACTTC
-,15,TRBJ1-2,TRBV6-5,-,CASSYGYQGFDGYTF,TGTGCCAGCAGTTACGGGTACCAGGGCTTCGATGGCTACACCTTC
TRBD1,15,TRBJ2-7,TRBV2,-,CASSERRQGVYEQYF,TGTGCCAGCAGTGAGAGGAGGCAGGGGGTCTACGAGCAGTACTTC
-,12,TRBJ2-2,TRBV15,-,CATSIDAGELFF,TGTGCCACCAGCATCGATGCCGGGGAGCTGTTTTTT
TRBD1,14,TRBJ1-6,TRBV6-2/TRBV6-3,once,CASSQDRENSPLHF,TGTGCCAGCAGTCAAGACAGGGAGAATTCACCCCTCCACTTT
-,11,TRBJ1-2,TRBV6-6,-,CATQAGYGYTF,TGTGCCACTCAGGCAGGGTATGGCTACACCTTC
TRBD1,14,TRBJ1-2,TRBV20-1,few,CSASGTADVYGYTF,TGCAGTGCATCCGGGACAGCTGATGTTTATGGCTACACCTTC
TRBD1,12,TRBJ2-7,TRBV9,many,CASSGTGYEQYF,TGTGCCAGCAGCGGGACAGGCTACGAGCAGTACTTC
TRBD1,13,TRBJ2-7,TRBV20-1,-,CSAREDRGDEQYF,TGCAGTGCTAGAGAGGACAGGGGGGACGAGCAGTACTTC
-,15,TRBJ1-1,TRBV7-9,few,CASSSRAFEDTEAFF,TGTGCCAGCAGCTCACGGGCTTTCGAGGACACTGAAGCTTTCTTT